A single TCR beta chain is shown here with its context. Its antigen is unknown. From RNA transcripts, TCR beta CDR3 regions were amplified. The HTBI primer set drove a first-round RT-PCR of the TCR CDR3. MiXCR was run by TCRdb on the multiplex PCR reads, yielding one entry per CDR3 protein. The sample has hundreds of thousands of distinct CDR3 sequences, more than 30% seen once; the top ten hold roughly 8.3%. The data are from a study of T cells in Graves' hyperthyroidism and ophthalmopathy. Absence of ophthalmopathy progression within 18 months defined stable Graves' hyperthyroidism. Uncontrolled infection, other autoimmune disease, pregnancy and lactation each barred patients from inclusion. PBMCs came from more than 9 ml fresh peripheral blood. Germline assignment: CDR1 MGHDK and CDR2 SYGVNS. Trimming took 6 bases from V and 9 from J; bases not matched to a gene: 13. CDR3 length: 15 residues. General study points: Stable hyperthyroidism was told apart from ophthalmopathy by a model built on 13 V-J features.

V usage is TRBV25-1 and J usage is TRBJ1-2; TRBD1 matches at 10 bases. Sequenced sample: blood. The receptor comes from a young man with Graves' hyperthyroidism. The CDR3 here is CASSVERQGADSYTF. The CDR3 DNA sequence: TGTGCCAGCAGCGTTGAACGACAGGGGGCCGATAGCTACACCTTC.